The 9 T cell receptor beta chains listed next were all sequenced from one sample in a study of OX40 agonist ivuxolimab in advanced cancers. Using immunoSEQ multiplex PCR, the repertoire was profiled, and TCRdb retains in-frame clones only, with some absent. Of around 90,000 clones listed, around 89% are singletons. This specimen consisted of CD4+ or CD8+ T cells sorted from blood, obtained in a trial of the OX40 agonist ivuxolimab. The receptors stem from an adult with an advanced solid tumor such as melanoma, head and neck, liver or kidney cancer.

V usage is TRBV13 and J usage is TRBJ1-1; D possibly corresponds to TRBD1 (5 bases). Per the germline V gene, CDR1 is PRHDT and CDR2 is FYEKMQ (reference sequence). The CDR3 has 16 residues. V lost 0 bases and J lost 4, with 15 bases in between. CDR3 DNA: TGTGCCAGCAGCTTAGGGACAGCGATTTGGGGCACTGAAGCTTTCTTT. It translates to CASSLGTAIWGTEAFF.

The chain combines TRBV29-1 with TRBJ1-2; 10 bases align to TRBD1. The germline V gene encodes CDR1 SQVTM and CDR2 ANQGSEA. The CDR3 is made up of 14 amino acids. Trimming cost V 6 bases and J 6 bases; bases outside gene matches: 10. The CDR3 loop is CSVQKTGGANGYTF. The CDR3 region has the DNA TGCAGCGTGCAAAAGACAGGGGGCGCGAATGGCTACACCTTC.

The CDR3 DNA sequence: TGTGCCAGCAGCTTAAGGCCGCCGGGGGCCGCCTCCACAGATACGCAGTATTTT. Encoded protein: CASSLRPPGAASTDTQYF. This chain connects TRBV7-8 to TRBJ2-3, with D perhaps assigned TRBD1 or TRBD2 (6 bases each). V shed 2 bases and J shed 2 bases, with 20 bases lying between them. This CDR3 comprises 18 residues. The germline V gene encodes CDR1 SGHVS and CDR2 FQNEAQ.

The chain has TRBV4-1 and TRBJ1-4; D uncertain. V was cut by 1 base and J by 8 bases, with 11 bases left in between. This CDR3 contains 14 residues. The germline gives CDR1 MGHRA, CDR2 YSYEKL. CDR3 protein: CASSQVRQDEKLFF. The CDR3 nucleotides are TGCGCCAGCAGCCAAGTGAGGCAGGACGAAAAACTGTTTTTT.

This chain uses TRBV18 with TRBJ2-7; D gene uncertain. Germline V lookup: CDR1 KGHSH, CDR2 LQKENI. The V gene lost 1 base and the J gene lost 0 bases, with 7 bases spanning the gap. This CDR3 region has 14 residues. CDR3 sequence (DNA): TGTGCCAGCTCACCACAGGAGACCTCCTACGAGCAGTACTTC. Translated: CASSPQETSYEQYF.

CDR3 region: CASRGLAGGLGDTQYF. For the CDR3, the DNA is TGTGCCAGCAGGGGTCTAGCGGGAGGGCTGGGAGATACGCAGTATTTT. The chain is built from TRBV28 and TRBJ2-3; TRBD2 matches 12 bases. The germline V gene encodes CDR1 MDHEN and CDR2 SYDVKM. V trimming: 6 bases; J trimming: 5 bases; junction bases outside the gene matches: 9. The CDR3 sequence is 16 residues long.

The CDR3 DNA reads TGTGCCAGCATGCGAGCCTACGAGCAGTACTTC. This gives the protein CASMRAYEQYF. V gene TRBV28 combines with J gene TRBJ2-7; D remains ambiguous. Deletions cut 7 bases from V and 2 bases from J, with 6 bases between. The CDR3 runs 11 residues. Germline V gene data show CDR1 as MDHEN and CDR2 as SYDVKM.

This chain links TRBV6-6 with TRBJ1-1, with D uncertain. Germline CDR1 reads MNHNY; CDR2 reads SVGAGI (reference sequence). V lost 4 bases and J lost 5, with 5 bases in between. This CDR3 spans 11 amino acids. For the CDR3, the DNA is TGTGCCAGCAGTTTCCTAACTGAAGCTTTCTTT. It specifies CASSFLTEAFF.

The genes are TRBV27 and TRBJ2-5; 8 nucleotides agree with TRBD2. In germline, CDR1 is MNHEY, CDR2 SMNVEV (reference sequence). V was pared by 5 bases and J by 2 bases, with 7 bases of the junction left unmatched. This CDR3 has 15 residues. CDR3: CASSPGLGGQETQYF. The CDR3, as DNA: TGTGCCAGCAGTCCGGGACTAGGGGGGCAAGAGACCCAGTACTTC.